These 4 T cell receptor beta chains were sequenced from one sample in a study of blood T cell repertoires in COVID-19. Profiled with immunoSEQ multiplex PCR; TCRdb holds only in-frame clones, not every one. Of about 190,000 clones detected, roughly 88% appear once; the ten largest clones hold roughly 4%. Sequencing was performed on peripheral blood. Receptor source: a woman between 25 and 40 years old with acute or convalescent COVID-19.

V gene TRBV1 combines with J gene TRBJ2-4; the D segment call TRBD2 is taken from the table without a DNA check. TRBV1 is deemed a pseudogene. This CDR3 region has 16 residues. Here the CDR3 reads CTSSPASGSVGNIQYF. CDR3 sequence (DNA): TGCACCAGCAGCCCCGCTAGCGGGAGTGTTGGAAACATTCAGTACTTC.

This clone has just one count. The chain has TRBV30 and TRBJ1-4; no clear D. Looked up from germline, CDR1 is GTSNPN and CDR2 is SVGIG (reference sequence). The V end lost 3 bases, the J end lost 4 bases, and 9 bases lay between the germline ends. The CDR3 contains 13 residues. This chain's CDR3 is CAWSHTRNEKLFF. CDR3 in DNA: TGTGCCTGGAGCCACACCCGTAATGAAAAACTGTTTTTT.

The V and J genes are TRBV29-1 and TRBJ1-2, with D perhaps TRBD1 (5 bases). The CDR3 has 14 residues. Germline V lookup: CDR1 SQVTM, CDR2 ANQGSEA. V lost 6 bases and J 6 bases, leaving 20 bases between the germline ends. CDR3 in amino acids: CSVAGHGAFDGYTF. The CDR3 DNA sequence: TGCAGCGTGGCAGGACATGGCGCGTTTGATGGCTACACCTTC.

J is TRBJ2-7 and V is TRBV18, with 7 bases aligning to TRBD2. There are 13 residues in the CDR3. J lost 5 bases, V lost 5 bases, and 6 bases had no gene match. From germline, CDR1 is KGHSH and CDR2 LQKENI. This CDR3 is CASSAGDNHEQYF. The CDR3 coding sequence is TGTGCCAGCTCAGCGGGAGATAACCACGAGCAGTACTTC.